This T cell receptor (beta chain) was sequenced in a study of identical twins. This clonotype was observed a few times. What it binds is not known. TCRdb used MiXCR to reprocess the 5' RACE reads, holding one entry per CDR3 protein. Of around 650,000 distinct CDR3 sequences in the sample, about 7.6% were seen once. This CDR3 comprises 14 residues. V was shortened by 1 base and J by 4 bases, with 10 bases between the two germline ends. Germline V lookup: CDR1 LGHDT, CDR2 YNNKEL (reference sequence). Study-level results: Abundant beta clonotypes from cord blood bore fewer insertions; memory repertoires lacked this pattern.

Separately, the same data were catalogued under a study of yellow fever vaccine responses in identical twins.

This sequence was found in a young woman in good health. The rearrangement joins TRBV3-1 to TRBJ1-2; a possible D gene is TRBD1 (6 bases). Source material: PBMCs. CDR3 nucleotide sequence: TGTGCCAGCAGCCAAGTGGACAGCCTCTATGGCTACACCTTC. Protein sequence: CASSQVDSLYGYTF.